The 5 T cell receptor beta chains presented below share a single source sample, sequenced in a study of CD8 T cells in ankylosing spondylitis. Study-wide results and limits: Made up of eight highly homologous variants, a TCR beta motif appeared characteristic of ankylosing spondylitis blood.

These receptors lack a known antigen. TCRdb redid the calling of the 5' RACE reads with MiXCR, one entry per CDR3 protein. The sample has about 220,000 distinct CDR3 sequences, approximately 16% seen once. Sequenced material: blood, either unsorted or a sorted T cell fraction (not recorded which). The receptors originated from a male donor with ankylosing spondylitis.

The rearrangement joins TRBV7-9 to TRBJ1-2; 9 positions match TRBD1. V trimming: 2 bases; J trimming: 7 bases; junction bases outside the gene matches: 5. This CDR3 region has 14 residues. Looked up from germline, CDR1 is SEHNR and CDR2 is FQNEAQ (reference sequence). CDR3 DNA sequence: TGTGCCAGCAGCTTACCCGGGACAGGGCTTGGCTACACCTTC. Translation: CASSLPGTGLGYTF. Filled out from reference TRBV7-9 and TRBJ1-2, the complete variable domain reads DTGVSQNPRHKITKRGQNVTFRCDPISEHNRLYWYRQTLGQGPEFLTYFQNEAQLEKSRLLSDRFSAERPKGSFSTLEIQRTEQGDSAMYLCASSLPGTGLGYTFGSGTRLTVV.

A few counts support this clonotype. The genes are TRBV6-2 or TRBV6-3 and TRBJ2-7; 8 nucleotides match TRBD1. The CDR3 consists of 12 residues. V was clipped by 8 bases and J by 6 bases; unmatched bases: 6. Germline assignment: CDR1 MNHEY and CDR2 SVGEGT. The CDR3 loop is CASSDRVFEQYF. The CDR3 DNA reads as TGTGCCAGCTCGGACAGGGTATTCGAGCAGTACTTC.

This chain connects TRBV12-3 or TRBV12-4 to TRBJ2-7, with 7 bases that match TRBD1. This CDR3 is built from 13 residues. V trimming: 6 bases; J trimming: 3 bases; junction bases outside the gene matches: 5. CDR3 sequence reads: CASRSTGIYEQYF. The CDR3 DNA reads as TGTGCCAGCAGATCGACAGGGATCTACGAGCAGTACTTC.

This clonotype occurred a few times. The chain employs TRBV19 and TRBJ2-7; D not resolved. The CDR3 sequence is 14 residues long. Deletions cut 2 bases from V and 0 bases from J, with 8 bases between. Germline values: CDR1 LNHDA, CDR2 SQIVND (reference sequence). The DNA of the CDR3 is TGTGCCAGTAGTATAAATGACAACTCCTACGAGCAGTACTTC. As protein: CASSINDNSYEQYF.

This clonotype was seen more than once but under ten times. This chain uses TRBV19 with TRBJ2-1; maybe TRBD2 (6 bases). Trimming took 7 bases from V and 6 from J, leaving 16 bases between them. Germline assignment: CDR1 LNHDA and CDR2 SQIVND (reference sequence). The CDR3 contains 14 residues. The CDR3 loop is CASTPWGEINEQFF. As DNA, the CDR3 is TGTGCCAGTACCCCATGGGGGGAAATCAATGAGCAGTTCTTC.